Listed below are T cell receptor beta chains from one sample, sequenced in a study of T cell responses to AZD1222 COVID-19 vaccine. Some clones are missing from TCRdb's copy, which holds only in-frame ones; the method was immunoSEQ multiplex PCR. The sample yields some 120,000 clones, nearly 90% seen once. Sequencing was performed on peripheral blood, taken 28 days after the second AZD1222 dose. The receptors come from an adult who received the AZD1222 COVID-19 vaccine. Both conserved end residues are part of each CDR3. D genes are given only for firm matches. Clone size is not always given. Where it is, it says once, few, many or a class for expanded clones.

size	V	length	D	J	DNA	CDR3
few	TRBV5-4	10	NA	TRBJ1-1	TGTGCCAGCTTCGACTCGGAAGCTTTCTTT	CASFDSEAFF
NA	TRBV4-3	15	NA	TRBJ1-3	TGCGCCAGCAGCCAAGAATACATTGGAGGAAACACCATATATTTT	CASSQEYIGGNTIYF
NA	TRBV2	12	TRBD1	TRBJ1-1	TGTGCCAGCAGCGGGACAGGGCTTGAAGCTTTCTTT	CASSGTGLEAFF
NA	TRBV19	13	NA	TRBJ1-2	TGTGCCAGTAGTATAATAAACAGCGTTGGCTACACCTTC	CASSIINSVGYTF
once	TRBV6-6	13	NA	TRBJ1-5	TGTGCCAGCAGTGGGGCAATAGGTCAGCCCCAGCATTTT	CASSGAIGQPQHF
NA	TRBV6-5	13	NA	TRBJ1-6	TGTGCCATCGGAACAGCGGGGAATTCACCCCTCCACTTT	CAIGTAGNSPLHF
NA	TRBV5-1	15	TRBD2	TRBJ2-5	TGCGCCAGCAGATACGGGACTAGCGTCCAAGAGACCCAGTACTTC	CASRYGTSVQETQYF
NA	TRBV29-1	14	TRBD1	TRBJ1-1	TGCAGCGTTTCCAGGGGGTCTTGGGACACTGAAGCTTTCTTT	CSVSRGSWDTEAFF
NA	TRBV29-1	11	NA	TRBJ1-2	TGCAGCGTTAAGGTTTACTATGGCTACACCTTC	CSVKVYYGYTF
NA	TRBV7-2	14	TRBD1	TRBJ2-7	TGTGCCAGCAGCTTAGGGACAGGGACCTACGAGCAGTACTTC	CASSLGTGTYEQYF
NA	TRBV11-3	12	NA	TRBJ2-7	TGTGCCAGCAGCTTCGCCATACACGAGCAGTACTTC	CASSFAIHEQYF
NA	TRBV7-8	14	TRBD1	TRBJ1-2	TGTGCCAGCAGCTTGGACAGGGAGAGCTATGGCTACACCTTC	CASSLDRESYGYTF
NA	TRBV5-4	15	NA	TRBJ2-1	TGTGCCAGCAGCTTGGACAGGGGGGGGTACAATGAGCAGTTCTTC	CASSLDRGGYNEQFF
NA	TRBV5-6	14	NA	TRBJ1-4	TGTGCCAGCAGCCCGGGGTCAACTAATGAAAAACTGTTTTTT	CASSPGSTNEKLFF
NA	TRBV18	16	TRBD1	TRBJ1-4	TGTGCCAGCTCACCTCGTGCCGAGGGGGCGTATGAAAAACTGTTTTTT	CASSPRAEGAYEKLFF
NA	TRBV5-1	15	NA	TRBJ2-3	TGCGCCAGCAGCCCACAGGGCCTGACTGCAGATACGCAGTATTTT	CASSPQGLTADTQYF
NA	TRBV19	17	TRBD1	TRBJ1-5	TGTGCCAGTAACGTCCGAGGGGGACAGGGGGCAAGTCAGCCCCAGCATTTT	CASNVRGGQGASQPQHF
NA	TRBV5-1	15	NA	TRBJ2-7	TGCGCCAGCAGCTTGGGGGGGACGACGGCCAACGAGCAGTACTTC	CASSLGGTTANEQYF
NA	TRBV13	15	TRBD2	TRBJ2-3	TGTGCCAGCAGCCCTCGGGAGGGCCTCGCAGATACGCAGTATTTT	CASSPREGLADTQYF
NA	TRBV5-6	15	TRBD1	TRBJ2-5	TGTGCCAGCAGCGGGGACAGGGGGCTGAGGGAGACCCAGTACTTC	CASSGDRGLRETQYF
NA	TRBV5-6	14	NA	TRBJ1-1	TGTGCCAGCAGCTACCGCTCGGGGGGCACTGAAGCTTTCTTT	CASSYRSGGTEAFF
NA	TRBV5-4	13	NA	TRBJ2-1	TGTGCCAGCAGCATCCAATCCTACAATGAGCAGTTCTTC	CASSIQSYNEQFF
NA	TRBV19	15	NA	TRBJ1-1	TGTGCCAGTAGTATCGGACAGACCATGAACACTGAAGCTTTCTTT	CASSIGQTMNTEAFF
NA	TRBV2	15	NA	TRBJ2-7	TGTGCCAGCAGTAAGGAGGGGGACGGATCCTACGAGCAGTACTTC	CASSKEGDGSYEQYF
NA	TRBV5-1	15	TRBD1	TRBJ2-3	TGCGCCAGCAGCTCCGGGACAGGGGTCGGAGATACGCAGTATTTT	CASSSGTGVGDTQYF
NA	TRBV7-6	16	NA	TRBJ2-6	TGTGCCAGCAGCTTAGCGGGGGGTTCTGGGGCCAACGTCCTGACTTTC	CASSLAGGSGANVLTF
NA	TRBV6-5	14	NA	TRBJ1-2	TGTGCCAGCAGTTACGATATCCGGGACTATGGCTACACCTTC	CASSYDIRDYGYTF
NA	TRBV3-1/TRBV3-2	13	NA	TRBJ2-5	TGTGCCAGCAGCCCCAGTCGAGATGAGACCCAGTACTTC	CASSPSRDETQYF
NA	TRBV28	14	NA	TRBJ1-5	TGTGCCAGCAGGTCAGGGACGAGGGATCAGCCCCAGCATTTT	CASRSGTRDQPQHF
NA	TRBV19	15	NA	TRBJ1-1	TGTGCCAGTAGTGACTTTGGGCAGGGGATAGCTGAAGCTTTCTTT	CASSDFGQGIAEAFF
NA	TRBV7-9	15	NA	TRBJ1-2	TGTGCCAGCAGCCCTTGGACAGAACAGAACTATGGCTACACCTTC	CASSPWTEQNYGYTF
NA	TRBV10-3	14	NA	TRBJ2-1	TGTGCCATCAGTGGGCACCTCTCCTACAATGAGCAGTTCTTC	CAISGHLSYNEQFF
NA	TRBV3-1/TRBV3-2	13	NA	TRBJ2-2	TGTGCCAGCAGGGAATCGAACACCGGGGAGCTGTTTTTT	CASRESNTGELFF
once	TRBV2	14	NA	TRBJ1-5	TGTGCCAGCAGTGATTACCGGGTCAATCAGCCCCAGCATTTT	CASSDYRVNQPQHF
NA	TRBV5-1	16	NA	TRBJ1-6	TGCGCCAGCAGCTTGGTGGGGAGCTCCTATAATTCACCCCTCCACTTT	CASSLVGSSYNSPLHF
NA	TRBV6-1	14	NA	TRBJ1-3	TGTGCCAGCAGTGAAATGGGGGACGGAAACACCATATATTTT	CASSEMGDGNTIYF
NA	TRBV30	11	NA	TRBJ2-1	TGTGCCTGGACAGATCGCAATGAGCAGTTCTTC	CAWTDRNEQFF
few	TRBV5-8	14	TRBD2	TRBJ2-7	TGTGCCAGCAGCTTCCCGGGACTAGCTGGGGAGCAGTACTTC	CASSFPGLAGEQYF
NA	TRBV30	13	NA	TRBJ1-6	TGTGCCTGGAGTGGCCAGGGAAATTCACCCCTCCACTTT	CAWSGQGNSPLHF
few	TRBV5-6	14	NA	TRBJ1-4	TGTGCCAGCAGTTTCGGGCACTTGGGAGAAAAACTGTTTTTT	CASSFGHLGEKLFF
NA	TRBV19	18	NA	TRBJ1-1	TGTGCCAGTAGTATAGATCTATTGGCAGGGGACCTGGGCACTGAAGCTTTCTTT	CASSIDLLAGDLGTEAFF